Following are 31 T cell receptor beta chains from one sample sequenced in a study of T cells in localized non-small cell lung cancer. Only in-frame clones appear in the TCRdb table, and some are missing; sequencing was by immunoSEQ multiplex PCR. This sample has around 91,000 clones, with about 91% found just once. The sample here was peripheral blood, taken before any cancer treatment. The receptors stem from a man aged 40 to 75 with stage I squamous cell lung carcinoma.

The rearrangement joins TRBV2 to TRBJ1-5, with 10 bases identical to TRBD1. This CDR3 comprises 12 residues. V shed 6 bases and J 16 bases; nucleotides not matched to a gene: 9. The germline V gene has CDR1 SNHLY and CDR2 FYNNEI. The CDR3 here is CASSVGGQGRHF. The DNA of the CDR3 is TGTGCCAGCAGCGTAGGGGGACAGGGGAGACATTTT.

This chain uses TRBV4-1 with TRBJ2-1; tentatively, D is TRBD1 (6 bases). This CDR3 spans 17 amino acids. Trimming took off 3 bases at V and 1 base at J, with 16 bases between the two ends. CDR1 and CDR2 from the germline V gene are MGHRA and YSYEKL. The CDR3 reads CASSQGTWYESYNEQFF. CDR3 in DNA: TGCGCCAGCAGCCAGGGGACATGGTATGAATCCTACAATGAGCAGTTCTTC.

Here the CDR3 reads CASSSVPGQGYTGELFF. The CDR3 DNA reads TGTGCCAGCAGCTCAGTCCCGGGACAGGGGTATACCGGGGAGCTGTTTTTT. The chain employs TRBV5-6 and TRBJ2-2; 10 bases agree with TRBD1. CDR1 and CDR2 from the germline V gene are SGHDT and YYEEEE. This CDR3 is built from 17 residues. Trimming took 3 bases from V and 5 from J; bases not matched to a gene: 10.

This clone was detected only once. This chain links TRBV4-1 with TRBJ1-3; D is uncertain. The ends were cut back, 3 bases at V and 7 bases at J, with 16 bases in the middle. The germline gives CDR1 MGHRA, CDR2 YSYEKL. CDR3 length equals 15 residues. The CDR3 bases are TGCGCCAGCAGCCAGATTGCCTTCCCCGGGAACACCATATATTTT. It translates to CASSQIAFPGNTIYF.

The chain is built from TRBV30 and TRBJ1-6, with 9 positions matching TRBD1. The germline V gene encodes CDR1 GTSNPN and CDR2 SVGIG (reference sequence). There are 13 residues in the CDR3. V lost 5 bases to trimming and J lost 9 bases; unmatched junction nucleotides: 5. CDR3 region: CAWCTGGSSPLHF. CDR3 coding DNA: TGTGCCTGGTGTACAGGGGGCTCTTCACCCCTCCACTTT.

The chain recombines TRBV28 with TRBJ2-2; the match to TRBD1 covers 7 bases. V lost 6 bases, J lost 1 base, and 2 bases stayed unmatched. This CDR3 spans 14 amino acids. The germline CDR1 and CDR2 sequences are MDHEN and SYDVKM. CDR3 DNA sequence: TGTGCCAGCAGGAGACAGGGGAACACCGGGGAGCTGTTTTTT. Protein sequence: CASRRQGNTGELFF.

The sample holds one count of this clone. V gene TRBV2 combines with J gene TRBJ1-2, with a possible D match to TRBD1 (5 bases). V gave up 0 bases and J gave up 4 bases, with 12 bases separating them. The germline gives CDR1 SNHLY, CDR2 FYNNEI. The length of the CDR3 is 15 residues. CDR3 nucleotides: TGTGCCAGCAGTGAAGCCGGCGGGGCCAGCTATGGCTACACCTTC. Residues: CASSEAGGASYGYTF.

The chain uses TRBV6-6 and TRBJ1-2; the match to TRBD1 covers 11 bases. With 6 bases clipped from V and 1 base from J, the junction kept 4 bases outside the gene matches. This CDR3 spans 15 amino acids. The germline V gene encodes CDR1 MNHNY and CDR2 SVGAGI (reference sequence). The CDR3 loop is CASSPGTGGNYGYTF. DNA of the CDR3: TGTGCCAGCAGCCCTGGGACAGGGGGTAACTATGGCTACACCTTC.

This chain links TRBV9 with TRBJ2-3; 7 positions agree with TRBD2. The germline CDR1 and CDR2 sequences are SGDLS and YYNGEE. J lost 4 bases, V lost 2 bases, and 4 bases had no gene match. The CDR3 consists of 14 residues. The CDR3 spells CASSVGLAADTQYF. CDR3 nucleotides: TGTGCCAGCAGCGTGGGGCTAGCGGCAGATACGCAGTATTTT.

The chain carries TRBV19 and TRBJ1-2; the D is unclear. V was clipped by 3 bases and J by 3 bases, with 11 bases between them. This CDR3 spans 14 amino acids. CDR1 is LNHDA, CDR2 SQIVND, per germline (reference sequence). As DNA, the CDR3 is TGTGCCAGTAGTATTATGGGAAGTGACTATGGCTACACCTTC. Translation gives CASSIMGSDYGYTF.

CDR3 in amino acids: CASSAQGATAYGYTF. Here the CDR3 DNA reads TGTGCCAGCAGCGCTCAGGGGGCCACAGCCTATGGCTACACCTTC. The chain employs TRBV9 and TRBJ1-2, with 8 bases lining up with TRBD1. The V and J ends lost 3 bases and 4 bases, in that order; junction bases with no gene match: 8. The CDR3 is made up of 15 amino acids. Germline V lookup: CDR1 SGDLS, CDR2 YYNGEE.

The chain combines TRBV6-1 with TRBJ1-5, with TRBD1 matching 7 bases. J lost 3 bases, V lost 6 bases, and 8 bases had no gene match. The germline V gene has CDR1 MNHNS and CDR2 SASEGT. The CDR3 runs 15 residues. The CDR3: CASRARQGYNQPQHF. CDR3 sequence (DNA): TGTGCCAGCAGAGCGAGACAGGGTTACAATCAGCCCCAGCATTTT.

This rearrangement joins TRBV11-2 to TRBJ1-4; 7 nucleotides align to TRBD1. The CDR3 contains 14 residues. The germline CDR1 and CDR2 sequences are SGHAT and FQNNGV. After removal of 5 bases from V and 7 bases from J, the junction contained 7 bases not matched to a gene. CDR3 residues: CASSIGGTSEKLFF. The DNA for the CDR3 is TGTGCCAGCAGCATAGGGGGCACAAGTGAAAAACTGTTTTTT.

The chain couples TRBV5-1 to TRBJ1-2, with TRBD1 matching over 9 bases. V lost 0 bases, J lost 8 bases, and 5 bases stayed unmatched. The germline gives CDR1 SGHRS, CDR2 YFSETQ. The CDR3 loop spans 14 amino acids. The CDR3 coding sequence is TGCGCCAGCAGCTTGGCCGGGACAGGGACCGGCTACACCTTC. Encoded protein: CASSLAGTGTGYTF.

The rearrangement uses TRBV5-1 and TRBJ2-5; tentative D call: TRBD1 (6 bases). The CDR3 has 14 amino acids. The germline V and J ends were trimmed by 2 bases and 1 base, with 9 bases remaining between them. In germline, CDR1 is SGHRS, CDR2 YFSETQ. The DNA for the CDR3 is TGCGCCAGCAGCTTCCGGGACACCCAAGAGACCCAGTACTTC. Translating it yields CASSFRDTQETQYF.

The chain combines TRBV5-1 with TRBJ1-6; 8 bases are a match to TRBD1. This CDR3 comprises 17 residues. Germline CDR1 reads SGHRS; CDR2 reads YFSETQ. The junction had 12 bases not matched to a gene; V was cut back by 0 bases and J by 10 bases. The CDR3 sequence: CASSLAKTSGGESPLHF. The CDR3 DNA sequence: TGCGCCAGCAGCTTGGCCAAAACGTCAGGGGGCGAGTCACCCCTCCACTTT.

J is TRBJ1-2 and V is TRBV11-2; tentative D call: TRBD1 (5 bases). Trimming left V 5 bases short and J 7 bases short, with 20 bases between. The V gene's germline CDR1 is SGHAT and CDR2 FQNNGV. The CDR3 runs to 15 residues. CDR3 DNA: TGTGCCAGCAGCCTAAATGGCGCGGGGGTAATTGGCTACACCTTC. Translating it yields CASSLNGAGVIGYTF.

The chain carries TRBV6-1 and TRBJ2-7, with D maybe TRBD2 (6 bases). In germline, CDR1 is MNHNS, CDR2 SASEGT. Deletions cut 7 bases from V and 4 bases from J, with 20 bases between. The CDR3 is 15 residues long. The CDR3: CASTDLKAGGYEQYF. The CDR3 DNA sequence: TGTGCCAGCACTGACTTAAAGGCCGGGGGTTACGAGCAGTACTTC.

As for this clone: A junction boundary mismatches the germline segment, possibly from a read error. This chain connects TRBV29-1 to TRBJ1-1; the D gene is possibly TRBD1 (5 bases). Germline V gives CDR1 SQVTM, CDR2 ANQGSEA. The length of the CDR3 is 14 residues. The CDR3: CSVEDQGKNTEAFF. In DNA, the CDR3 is TGCAGCGTCGAAGATCAGGGTAAGAACACTGAAGCTTTCTTT.

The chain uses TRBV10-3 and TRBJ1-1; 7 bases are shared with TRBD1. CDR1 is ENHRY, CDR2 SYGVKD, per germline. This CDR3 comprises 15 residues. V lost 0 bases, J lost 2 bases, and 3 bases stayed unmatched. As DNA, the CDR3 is TGTGCCATCAGTGAGTCGGGACAGTCCAACACTGAAGCTTTCTTT. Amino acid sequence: CAISESGQSNTEAFF.

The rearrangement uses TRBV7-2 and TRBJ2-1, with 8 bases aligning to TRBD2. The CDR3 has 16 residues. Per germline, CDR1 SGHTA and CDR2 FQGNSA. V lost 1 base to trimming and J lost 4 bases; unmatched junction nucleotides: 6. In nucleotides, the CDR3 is TGTGCCAGCAGCTTAGGCAAGGCTAGCGGGTACAATGAGCAGTTCTTC. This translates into CASSLGKASGYNEQFF.

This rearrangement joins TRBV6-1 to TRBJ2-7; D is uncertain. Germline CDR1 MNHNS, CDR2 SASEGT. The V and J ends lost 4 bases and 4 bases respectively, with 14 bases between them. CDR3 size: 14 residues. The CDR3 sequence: CASSVEQGKYEQYF. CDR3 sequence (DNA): TGTGCCAGCAGTGTAGAACAAGGGAAGTACGAGCAGTACTTC.

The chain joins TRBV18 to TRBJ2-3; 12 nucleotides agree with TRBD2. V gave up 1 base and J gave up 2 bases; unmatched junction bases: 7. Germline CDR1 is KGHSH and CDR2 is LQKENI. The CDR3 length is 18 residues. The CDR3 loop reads CASSPRFSSGGATDTQYF. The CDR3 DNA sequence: TGTGCCAGCTCACCACGCTTCTCTAGCGGGGGGGCCACAGATACGCAGTATTTT. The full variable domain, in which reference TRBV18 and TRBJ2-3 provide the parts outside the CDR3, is NAGVMQNPRHLVRRRGQEARLRCSPMKGHSHVYWYRQLPEEGLKFMVYLQKENIIDESGMPKERFSAEFPKEGPSILRIQQVVRGDSAAYFCASSPRFSSGGATDTQYFGPGTRLTVL.

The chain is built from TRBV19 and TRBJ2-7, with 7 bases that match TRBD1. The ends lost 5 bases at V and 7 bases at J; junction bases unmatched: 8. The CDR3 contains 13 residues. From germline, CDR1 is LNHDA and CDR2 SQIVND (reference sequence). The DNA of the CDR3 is TGTGCCAGTAGTCCGCGACAGGGTGGGGAGCAGTACTTC. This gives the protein CASSPRQGGEQYF.

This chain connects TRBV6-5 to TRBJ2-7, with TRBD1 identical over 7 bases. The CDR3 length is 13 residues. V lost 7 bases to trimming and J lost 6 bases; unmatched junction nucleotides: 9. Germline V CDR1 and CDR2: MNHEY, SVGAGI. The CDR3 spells CASTRTGNAEQYF. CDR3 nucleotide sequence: TGTGCCAGCACTCGGACAGGCAACGCCGAGCAGTACTTC.

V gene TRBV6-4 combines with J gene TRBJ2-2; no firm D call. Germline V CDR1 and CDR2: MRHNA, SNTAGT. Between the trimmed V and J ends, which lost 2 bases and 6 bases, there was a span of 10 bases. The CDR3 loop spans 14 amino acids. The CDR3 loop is CASSDGYSAGELFF. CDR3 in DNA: TGTGCCAGCAGTGACGGCTATTCGGCCGGGGAGCTGTTTTTT.

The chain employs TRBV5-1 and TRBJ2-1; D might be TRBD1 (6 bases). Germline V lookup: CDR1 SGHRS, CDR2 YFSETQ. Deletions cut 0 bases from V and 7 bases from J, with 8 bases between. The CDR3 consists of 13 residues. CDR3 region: CASSLGGLNEQFF. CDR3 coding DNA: TGCGCCAGCAGCTTGGGGGGGCTTAATGAGCAGTTCTTC.

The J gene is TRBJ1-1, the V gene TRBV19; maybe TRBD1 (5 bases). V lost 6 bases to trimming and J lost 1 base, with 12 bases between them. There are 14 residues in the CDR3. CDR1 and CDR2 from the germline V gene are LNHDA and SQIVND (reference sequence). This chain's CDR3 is CASSGRDANTEAFF. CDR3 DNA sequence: TGTGCCAGTAGCGGCAGGGACGCGAACACTGAAGCTTTCTTT.

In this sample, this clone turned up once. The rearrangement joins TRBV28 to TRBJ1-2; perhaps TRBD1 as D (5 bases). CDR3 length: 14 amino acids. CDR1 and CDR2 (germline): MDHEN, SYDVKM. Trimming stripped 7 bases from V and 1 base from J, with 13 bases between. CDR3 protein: CASTLAGGNYGYTF. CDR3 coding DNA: TGTGCCAGCACTTTGGCCGGGGGTAACTATGGCTACACCTTC.

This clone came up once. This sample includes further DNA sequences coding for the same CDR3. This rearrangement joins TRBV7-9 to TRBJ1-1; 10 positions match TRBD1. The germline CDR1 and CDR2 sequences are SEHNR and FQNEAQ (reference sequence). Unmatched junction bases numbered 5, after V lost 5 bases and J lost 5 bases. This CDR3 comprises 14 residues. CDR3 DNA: TGTGCCAGCAGCCCAGGACAGGGGGAAACTGAAGCTTTCTTT. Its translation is CASSPGQGETEAFF.

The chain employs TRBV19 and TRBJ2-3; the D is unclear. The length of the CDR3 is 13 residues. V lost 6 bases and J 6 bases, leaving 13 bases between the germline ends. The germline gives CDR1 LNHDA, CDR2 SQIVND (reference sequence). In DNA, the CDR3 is TGTGCCAGTAGGCAGAAATCAGTCGATACGCAGTATTTT. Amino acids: CASRQKSVDTQYF.